This record concerns one T cell receptor (beta chain) sequence. The repertoire was sequenced with immunoSEQ multiplex PCR; TCRdb's copy has only in-frame clones and lacks some. The table includes about 680,000 clones, roughly 90% detected once. Treatment denoted: 15 to 20 received Ad26.COV2.S at low or high dose, single or two shots; 5 received placebo; per-sample allocation not given. On day 63 after the first injection, vaccine and placebo recipients gave samples. Its platform was an Ad26 vector, and its expressed antigen was Wuhan-strain SARS-CoV-2 spike. This entry comes from a study of Ad26.COV2.S vaccination and SARS-CoV-2 variants. In the study overall: Once, or twice with 56 days between doses, Ad26.COV2.S was given intramuscularly.

The sample consisted of peripheral blood, taken in a trial of Ad26.COV2.S vaccine versus placebo. This TCR was sampled from a person between 18 and 60 years old who received the Ad26.COV2.S COVID-19 vaccine or a placebo.

The CDR3: CASSPLGQIYEQYF. The CDR3 bases are TGTGCCAGCAGCCCCTTGGGACAGATCTACGAGCAGTACTTC. This chain joins TRBV5-6 and TRBJ2-7, with TRBD1 identical over 7 bases. Germline V CDR1 and CDR2: SGHDT, YYEEEE. J gave up 3 bases and V 4 bases, and 7 bases lay outside the gene matches. CDR3 length: 14 residues.